This T cell receptor (beta chain) was retrieved from a study of OX40 agonist ivuxolimab in advanced cancers. About the study: From 23 to 79 years was the age range, with a mean of around 54 years, and over 70% were male. General observations from the study: Mean expanded clone counts were higher in CD8+ than CD4+ T cells. Part of the nonresponder group also had normalized T-cell clonal expansion that was low.

Remarks on this clone: Its antigen remains unknown.

Blood sampling was done at baseline, cycle 4 day 1, and cycle 7 day 1. Repertoires were generated with immunoSEQ multiplex PCR, while TCRdb's copy carries only in-frame clones and drops some. The sample shows around 67,000 clones, 80% to 90% of them seen only once. The receptor was isolated from an adult with an advanced solid tumor such as melanoma, head and neck, liver or kidney cancer. The sample was CD4+ or CD8+ T cells sorted from blood, taken in a trial of the OX40 agonist ivuxolimab.

In DNA form, the CDR3 reads TGTGCCAGCAGCTTGTACAGGGGGCTGAGCGAGCAGTACTTC. Protein product: CASSLYRGLSEQYF. The gene calls are TRBV7-2 and TRBJ2-7, with TRBD1 matching over 9 bases. The V segment lost 3 bases and the J segment 6 bases; nucleotides outside the gene matches: 6. The CDR3 has 14 residues. Germline values: CDR1 SGHTA, CDR2 FQGNSA.